This passage covers 32 T cell receptor beta chains from one sample sequenced in a study of T cell changes during pregnancy in multiple sclerosis. Data came from immunoSEQ multiplex PCR; TCRdb stores just in-frame clones and leaves some out. The top ten hold more than 7.5% of the sample, which has around 50,000 clones, 80% to 90% seen once. The source material was CD8+ T cells from peripheral blood mononuclear cells, sampled in the second trimester of pregnancy. Source of these receptors: a female donor with multiple sclerosis, enrolled in a pregnancy study.

The V and J genes are TRBV6-5 and TRBJ2-7; D remains ambiguous. This CDR3 spans 15 amino acids. Germline V CDR1 and CDR2: MNHEY, SVGAGI. The V and J ends lost 0 bases and 2 bases respectively, with 11 bases between them. CDR3: CASSYSRGEAYEQYF. CDR3 DNA sequence: TGTGCCAGCAGTTACTCCAGAGGAGAGGCCTACGAGCAGTACTTC.

This rearrangement joins TRBV11-2 to TRBJ1-1, with no clear D. Germline V CDR1 and CDR2: SGHAT, FQNNGV. The V gene lost 3 bases and the J gene lost 0 bases, with 8 bases spanning the gap. This CDR3 region has 14 residues. The CDR3 DNA reads as TGTGCCAGCAGCTTTGGAGGGATGAACACTGAAGCTTTCTTT. This encodes CASSFGGMNTEAFF. The full variable domain, its missing parts supplied by reference TRBV11-2 and TRBJ1-1, is EAGVAQSPRYKIIEKRQSVAFWCNPISGHATLYWYQQILGQGPKLLIQFQNNGVVDDSQLPKDRFSAERLKGVDSTLKIQPAKLEDSAVYLCASSFGGMNTEAFFGQGTRLTVV.

In the case of this clone: Other DNA sequences from this sample encode an identical CDR3 as well. The CDR3: CASSERTRVYLNSGNTIYF. CDR3 bases: TGTGCCAGCAGTGAACGGACTAGGGTTTATTTAAATTCTGGAAACACCATATATTTT. This sequence joins TRBV6-1 and TRBJ1-3; D is unresolved. The CDR3 is 19 residues long. V lost 2 bases and J lost 1, with 21 bases in between. Germline V gives CDR1 MNHNS, CDR2 SASEGT.

The chain employs TRBV15 and TRBJ1-1; 8 bases match TRBD1. Trimming at V came to 3 bases and at J to 1 base, leaving 1 base not matched to a gene. This CDR3 spans 14 amino acids. CDR1 and CDR2 from the germline V gene are LNHNV and YYDKDF (reference sequence). This CDR3 is CATSRGQENTEAFF. In DNA form, the CDR3 reads TGTGCCACCAGCAGGGGACAGGAGAACACTGAAGCTTTCTTT.

V gene TRBV9 combines with J gene TRBJ2-7; tentatively, D is TRBD1 (6 bases). Looked up from germline, CDR1 is SGDLS and CDR2 is YYNGEE. The CDR3 is 14 residues long. Between the trimmed V and J ends, which lost 4 bases and 3 bases, there was a span of 14 bases. The CDR3 DNA is TGTGCCAGCAGCCAGGGGTCTTCACTCTACGAGCAGTACTTC. Encoded protein: CASSQGSSLYEQYF.

The chain links TRBV13 to TRBJ2-4; no firm D call. Trimming removed 6 bases at V and 0 bases at J, with 12 bases between. This CDR3 has 15 amino acids. Germline loops: CDR1 PRHDT, CDR2 FYEKMQ (reference sequence). CDR3 DNA sequence: TGTGCCAGCAGTTCAGACACCTTAGCCAAAAACATTCAGTACTTC. Protein sequence: CASSSDTLAKNIQYF.

The CDR3 here is CASSLDRGTQYF. The CDR3, as DNA: TGTGCCAGCAGTTTAGACCGCGGTACGCAGTATTTT. The V and J genes are TRBV28 and TRBJ2-3, with D unresolved. Trimming took 2 bases from V and 8 from J, leaving 8 bases between them. Looked up from germline, CDR1 is MDHEN and CDR2 is SYDVKM. The CDR3 loop spans 12 amino acids. The variable domain in full, with the rest retrieved from reference TRBV28 and TRBJ2-3, is DVKVTQSSRYLVKRTGEKVFLECVQDMDHENMFWYRQDPGLGLRLIYFSYDVKMKEKGDIPEGYSVSREKKERFSLILESASTNQTSMYLCASSLDRGTQYFGPGTRLTVL.

The V call is TRBV6-5, the J call TRBJ2-1; 7 bases agree with TRBD1. With 6 bases clipped from V and 7 bases from J, the junction kept 6 bases outside the gene matches. CDR1 and CDR2 (germline): MNHEY, SVGAGI. The CDR3 spans 13 residues. This CDR3 is CASSVNRGNEQFF. The CDR3 region has the DNA TGTGCCAGCAGCGTCAACAGGGGTAATGAGCAGTTCTTC.

This chain links TRBV6-5 with TRBJ2-7; unclear D gene. CDR1 and CDR2 from the germline V gene are MNHEY and SVGAGI. The ends were cut back, 2 bases at V and 1 base at J, with 9 bases in the middle. The CDR3 consists of 14 residues. DNA for the CDR3: TGTGCCAGCAGTTACCACGTGAGTTCCTACGAGCAGTACTTC. It specifies CASSYHVSSYEQYF.

The chain combines TRBV7-9 with TRBJ1-1; 8 bases align to TRBD1. V shed 6 bases, J shed 6 bases, and the junction held 9 bases outside the gene matches. The germline V gene encodes CDR1 SEHNR and CDR2 FQNEAQ (reference sequence). The CDR3 covers 14 residues. CDR3 nucleotides: TGTGCCAGCAGAATAACAGGGGGGTACCCTGAAGCTTTCTTT. Translated, it gives CASRITGGYPEAFF. The full variable domain, with the rest looked up from reference TRBV7-9 and TRBJ1-1, is DTGVSQNPRHKITKRGQNVTFRCDPISEHNRLYWYRQTLGQGPEFLTYFQNEAQLEKSRLLSDRFSAERPKGSFSTLEIQRTEQGDSAMYLCASRITGGYPEAFFGQGTRLTVV.

The CDR3 DNA is TGTGCCAGCAGTTGGGGGACAGGGGAAGGCTACGAGCAGTACTTC. Residues: CASSWGTGEGYEQYF. The chain links TRBV7-3 to TRBJ2-7; TRBD1 matches 10 bases. The germline V gene has CDR1 SGHTA and CDR2 FQGTGA. The V and J ends lost 6 bases and 3 bases, in that order; junction bases with no gene match: 8. The CDR3 length is 15 residues.

The rearrangement joins TRBV7-6 to TRBJ1-1; D not resolved. V lost 5 bases to trimming and J lost 1 base, with 8 bases between them. The germline V gene encodes CDR1 SGHVS and CDR2 FNYEAQ. The length of the CDR3 is 13 residues. CDR3 bases: TGTGCCAGCAGCCGTAGCTGGAACACTGAAGCTTTCTTT. Protein: CASSRSWNTEAFF.

The V call is TRBV7-6, the J call TRBJ2-3, with TRBD2 identical over 9 bases. Losses at the gene ends were 3 bases for V and 3 bases for J; bases not matched to a gene: 7. Germline V CDR1 and CDR2: SGHVS, FNYEAQ. The CDR3 length is 16 residues. In DNA, the CDR3 is TGTGCCAGCAGCTTGGGTAATAGCGGGGGAACAGATACGCAGTATTTT. Protein: CASSLGNSGGTDTQYF.

The chain couples TRBV9 to TRBJ2-2, with 10 bases fitting TRBD2. There are 18 residues in the CDR3. Germline V CDR1 and CDR2: SGDLS, YYNGEE. Unmatched junction bases numbered 7, after V lost 0 bases and J lost 2 bases. CDR3 sequence (DNA): TGTGCCAGCAGCGTAGAAGGTAGCGGGGGGTTAAACACCGGGGAGCTGTTTTTT. This translates into CASSVEGSGGLNTGELFF.

This chain joins TRBV4-2 and TRBJ2-1; 7 bases agree with TRBD2. V lost 0 bases, J lost 5 bases, and 10 bases stayed unmatched. Germline CDR1 LGHNA, CDR2 YNFKEQ. CDR3 length: 17 amino acids. The CDR3 spells CASSQDFEGLADNEQFF. The CDR3 DNA reads TGTGCCAGCAGCCAAGATTTTGAGGGGCTAGCGGACAATGAGCAGTTCTTC.

CDR3 DNA: TGTGCCAGCAGTGCGTTTGGACTAGCGGAATCCTACGAGCAGTACTTC. Protein product: CASSAFGLAESYEQYF. The chain is built from TRBV2 and TRBJ2-7; TRBD2 matches at 10 bases. This CDR3 region has 16 residues. V lost 4 bases and J lost 1; bases outside the gene matches: 7. Germline CDR1 and CDR2: SNHLY and FYNNEI.

CDR3 protein: CASSADSHTGELFF. For the CDR3, the DNA is TGTGCCAGCAGCGCCGACAGTCACACCGGGGAGCTGTTTTTT. This chain connects TRBV9 to TRBJ2-2; tentatively, D is TRBD1 (5 bases). Trimming took off 3 bases at V and 3 bases at J, with 9 bases between the two ends. Germline V lookup: CDR1 SGDLS, CDR2 YYNGEE. The CDR3 spans 14 residues. Using reference TRBV9 and TRBJ2-2 for the parts outside the CDR3, the full variable domain is DSGVTQTPKHLITATGQRVTLRCSPRSGDLSVYWYQQSLDQGLQFLIQYYNGEERAKGNILERFSAQQFPDLHSELNLSSLELGDSALYFCASSADSHTGELFFGEGSRLTVL.

This chain joins TRBV28 and TRBJ2-7; a possible D gene is TRBD1 (5 bases). V shed 3 bases and J shed 5 bases, with 14 bases lying between them. The length of the CDR3 is 14 residues. Germline V gene data show CDR1 as MDHEN and CDR2 as SYDVKM. The CDR3: CASSLGRPLDEQYF. DNA for the CDR3: TGTGCCAGCAGTTTGGGGCGGCCTTTGGACGAGCAGTACTTC.

This chain links TRBV4-1 with TRBJ1-3; D ambiguous. Germline CDR1 MGHRA, CDR2 YSYEKL. V shed 0 bases and J shed 0 bases, with 6 bases lying between them. The CDR3 loop spans 15 amino acids. CDR3 amino acids: CASSQDPNSGNTIYF. For the CDR3, the DNA is TGCGCCAGCAGCCAAGATCCCAACTCTGGAAACACCATATATTTT.

The chain is built from TRBV7-8 and TRBJ1-2; D is unresolved. The CDR3 runs 14 residues. V was clipped by 5 bases and J by 0 bases, with 10 bases between them. Germline CDR1 and CDR2: SGHVS and FQNEAQ. CDR3 in DNA: TGTGCCAGCAGCCCTACAGTAGCTAACTATGGCTACACCTTC. Its translation is CASSPTVANYGYTF.

CDR3 sequence: CASSLTSFTDTQYF. The CDR3 nucleotides read TGTGCCAGCTCACTAACTAGCTTCACAGATACGCAGTATTTT. The chain has TRBV18 and TRBJ2-3; possibly TRBD2 for D (6 bases). Between the trimmed V and J ends, which lost 4 bases and 2 bases, there was a span of 10 bases. Per germline, CDR1 KGHSH and CDR2 LQKENI. The CDR3 totals 14 residues.

The J gene is TRBJ2-7, the V gene TRBV29-1; 7 positions match TRBD2. Germline V gene data show CDR1 as SQVTM and CDR2 as ANQGSEA. V lost 7 bases and J lost 3; bases outside the gene matches: 3. The CDR3 has 11 residues. The DNA of the CDR3 is TGCAGCGCCCGGGGGGACTACGAGCAGTACTTC. Its protein is CSARGDYEQYF.

This clone was counted between two and nine times. The chain is built from TRBV4-1 and TRBJ1-5; the D gene is possibly TRBD1 (6 bases). This CDR3 has 16 residues. Trimming took off 4 bases at V and 1 base at J, with 14 bases between the two ends. From germline, CDR1 is MGHRA and CDR2 YSYEKL. The CDR3 DNA sequence: TGCGCCAGCAGCCGAGAACAGGGAGCCAGCAATCAGCCCCAGCATTTT. This gives the protein CASSREQGASNQPQHF.

This clone was recorded once. This chain's CDR3 is CASSSYRGPTEAFF. The CDR3 coding sequence is TGTGCCAGCAGTTCTTACAGGGGGCCCACTGAAGCTTTCTTT. The rearrangement uses TRBV27 and TRBJ1-1; 9 nucleotides match TRBD1. Germline CDR1 is MNHEY and CDR2 is SMNVEV (reference sequence). The length of the CDR3 is 14 residues. V gave up 4 bases and J gave up 4 bases; unmatched junction bases: 4.

J is TRBJ1-1 and V is TRBV15; the D gene is possibly TRBD1 (5 bases). CDR1 is LNHNV and CDR2 is YYDKDF in the germline V gene (reference sequence). Trimming took off 6 bases at V and 0 bases at J, with 11 bases between the two ends. CDR3 length equals 14 residues. The CDR3 is CATRTGLMNTEAFF. The CDR3 DNA reads TGTGCCACCAGGACGGGACTGATGAACACTGAAGCTTTCTTT.

With respect to this clone: Different DNA sequences within this sample yield the same CDR3. The gene calls are TRBV19 and TRBJ1-1; tentatively, D is TRBD1 (5 bases). The CDR3 is 12 residues long. The V gene's germline CDR1 is LNHDA and CDR2 SQIVND (reference sequence). The V end lost 1 base, the J end lost 5 bases, and 5 bases lay between the germline ends. CDR3 in DNA: TGTGCCAGTAGTATAGCAGGGACTGAAGCTTTCTTT. The encoded protein is CASSIAGTEAFF.

The chain combines TRBV13 with TRBJ1-1, with D uncertain. The CDR3 loop spans 14 amino acids. V was trimmed by 1 base and J by 1 base, leaving 7 bases between them. CDR1 and CDR2 (germline): PRHDT, FYEKMQ (reference sequence). This CDR3 is CASSLAPKNTEAFF. In DNA form, the CDR3 reads TGTGCCAGCAGCTTAGCCCCTAAGAACACTGAAGCTTTCTTT.

The V and J genes are TRBV6-5 and TRBJ2-7; perhaps TRBD1 as D (6 bases). V dropped 0 bases and J dropped 1 base, with 13 bases sitting between them. The length of the CDR3 is 16 residues. CDR1 and CDR2 (germline): MNHEY, SVGAGI. CDR3 residues: CASSYSQGSVSYEQYF. The CDR3 DNA reads TGTGCCAGCAGTTACTCGCAGGGGAGCGTTTCCTACGAGCAGTACTTC.

V is TRBV11-2 and J is TRBJ2-5; perhaps TRBD2 as D (6 bases). CDR1 is SGHAT and CDR2 is FQNNGV in the germline V gene. The CDR3 is made up of 15 amino acids. Trimming shortened V by 1 base and J by 3 bases, and 12 bases separated the two germline ends. Written as DNA, the CDR3 is TGTGCCAGCAGCTTAGGTAGCGGAGTTGAAGAGACCCAGTACTTC. Translation gives CASSLGSGVEETQYF.

Only one count was recorded for this clone. The chain has TRBV15 and TRBJ1-4; the D is unclear. Trimming shortened V by 4 bases and J by 4 bases, and 10 bases separated the two germline ends. The CDR3 length is 14 residues. Per the germline V gene, CDR1 is LNHNV and CDR2 is YYDKDF (reference sequence). DNA for the CDR3: TGTGCCACCAGCAACCTAGAGGGTAATGAAAAACTGTTTTTT. Residues: CATSNLEGNEKLFF.

The rearrangement joins TRBV6-6 to TRBJ2-1, with a weak D call TRBD1 (5 bases). Trimming pared 0 bases from V and 8 bases from J, leaving 14 bases between. The CDR3 spans 15 residues. Germline V gene data show CDR1 as MNHNY and CDR2 as SVGAGI (reference sequence). The CDR3 reads CASSYSWGLVYEQFF. The CDR3 bases are TGTGCCAGCAGTTACTCTTGGGGCCTAGTCTATGAGCAGTTCTTC.

This chain uses TRBV5-1 with TRBJ1-1, with a tentative D call TRBD1 (5 bases). The CDR3 has 13 residues. V was trimmed by 0 bases and J by 4 bases, leaving 7 bases between them. CDR1 is SGHRS, CDR2 YFSETQ, per germline. The DNA for the CDR3 is TGCGCCAGCAGCTTGGGGGGCGGCACTGAAGCTTTCTTT. Translation gives CASSLGGGTEAFF.